This entry features one TCR beta chain sequence. This specimen belongs to a study of blood T cell repertoires in COVID-19. Across the whole study: Spain, Italy and the United States supplied samples that represented acute and convalescent COVID-19. In each case, the material was cDNA or gDNA derived from T cells, B-cell-depleted T cells, or PBMCs.

Source study methods: Estimation of nucleated cell counts was performed using reference gene primer amplification. TCRdb's table, derived via immunoSEQ multiplex PCR, lists solely in-frame clones and lacks some. For V, J and clone size, that table is used; D and trimming come from the DNA. Among approximately 210,000 clones, about nine tenths were seen once, and the ten largest hold 4.5% to 5.5%. With 3 bases clipped from V and 4 bases from J, the junction kept 10 bases outside the gene matches. The CDR3 runs to 17 residues. Germline V gives CDR1 KGHSH, CDR2 LQKENI. Specimen: peripheral blood. The clonotype was recovered from a middle-aged woman with acute or convalescent COVID-19. V and J are TRBV18 and TRBJ1-5; 9 bases agree with TRBD1. DNA for the CDR3: TGTGCCAGCTCACCCACTTCCGGGACAGGGAGGAATCAGCCCCAGCATTTT. Translated: CASSPTSGTGRNQPQHF.